These 3 T cell receptor beta chains originate from one sample sequenced in a study of T cells in Graves' hyperthyroidism and ophthalmopathy. The source material, RNA transcripts, was used to amplify TCR beta CDR3 regions. HTBI primers were employed in a first-round RT-PCR of the TCR CDR3. MiXCR was run by TCRdb on the multiplex PCR reads, yielding one entry per CDR3 protein. This sample has a few hundred thousand distinct CDR3 sequences; about a sixth occur once, and the top ten carry under 8%. Sample: blood. These receptors originate from a woman in her twenties or thirties with Graves' hyperthyroidism.

This clonotype was counted many times. For the CDR3, the DNA is TGCAGTGCTAGAGGTTCGGGACAGGACAAGGACTATGGCTACACCTTC. Protein sequence: CSARGSGQDKDYGYTF. The chain recombines TRBV20-1 with TRBJ1-2; 8 bases fit TRBD1. The germline V gene encodes CDR1 DFQATT and CDR2 SNEGSKA (reference sequence). This CDR3 has 16 amino acids. Unmatched junction bases numbered 10, after V lost 1 base and J lost 3 bases.

The chain carries TRBV28 and TRBJ2-3; tentatively, D is TRBD1 (6 bases). The V end was cut by 6 bases, the J end by 1 base, with 23 bases between. Germline loops: CDR1 MDHEN, CDR2 SYDVKM. The CDR3 is 18 residues long. Written as DNA, the CDR3 is TGTGCCAGCAGGTCGGGACAAGCAATCCCTCATGGCACAGATACGCAGTATTTT. It encodes CASRSGQAIPHGTDTQYF.

This clonotype was detected many times. V is TRBV27 and J is TRBJ1-5, with D unresolved. Trimming left V 3 bases short and J 1 base short, with 13 bases between. In germline, CDR1 is MNHEY, CDR2 SMNVEV (reference sequence). The CDR3 is 16 residues long. CDR3 in amino acids: CASSLGPSWSNQPQHF. CDR3 nucleotide sequence: TGTGCCAGCAGTTTGGGTCCGTCGTGGAGCAATCAGCCCCAGCATTTT.